A single sample gave rise to the 29 T cell receptor beta chains below, sequenced in a study of CD4 and CD8 cells across lung adenocarcinoma regions. MiXCR, applied by TCRdb to the PCR reads, yields one record per CDR3 protein. The data contain 11,000 or so distinct CDR3 sequences, approximately 49% of them singletons. The sequenced material came from CD8+ T cells from the center of a lung tumor. The receptors were gathered from a female donor with lung adenocarcinoma. The CD4 and CD8 labels of this study may be unreliable.

V and J are TRBV6-1 and TRBJ2-5, with a weak D call TRBD1 (6 bases). Germline lookup yields CDR1 MNHNS and CDR2 SASEGT. V lost 1 base, J lost 2 bases, and 11 bases lay in between. CDR3 length: 15 residues. In DNA, the CDR3 is TGTGCCAGCAGTGAAGTTTGGGACAATCAAGAGACCCAGTACTTC. Amino acids: CASSEVWDNQETQYF.

As to this clonotype: This may arise from a read error, as a much more abundant clone is one base away. The chain carries TRBV6-5 and TRBJ2-1; 12 bases map to TRBD2. The DNA end favors TRBJ2-7, so the J call may be wrong. Looked up from germline, CDR1 is MNHEY and CDR2 is SVGAGI. This CDR3 is built from 16 residues. The CDR3 protein is CASSYWGLAGSNEQYF. DNA of the CDR3: TGTGCCAGCAGTTACTGGGGACTAGCGGGCTCGAATGAGCAGTACTTC.

This clonotype appeared once. This chain joins TRBV10-2 and TRBJ2-5, with TRBD1 matching 7 bases. Matching the DNA end better, TRBJ2-7 makes the J call doubtful. The CDR3 extends over 12 amino acids. Germline V gene sequence: CDR1 WSHSY, CDR2 SAAADI. The DNA for the CDR3 is TGCGCCAGCAGCTACAGGGGTTACGAGCAGTACTTC. Translating it yields CASSYRGYEQYF.

The J gene is TRBJ1-1, the V gene TRBV6-1, with 9 bases aligning to TRBD1. Trimming cost V 6 bases and J 3 bases; bases outside gene matches: 8. This CDR3 has 15 amino acids. Germline-derived CDR1 and CDR2 are MNHNS and SASEGT. CDR3 nucleotides: TGTGCCAGCAGAGATCCGGGACAGGGACACACTGAAGCTTTCTTT. It codes for CASRDPGQGHTEAFF.

This clonotype occurred a few times. The rearrangement joins TRBV6-1 to TRBJ2-3; maybe TRBD2 (5 bases). The CDR3 extends over 14 amino acids. V was trimmed by 0 bases and J by 2 bases, leaving 6 bases between them. Per germline, CDR1 MNHNS and CDR2 SASEGT. CDR3: CASSEAGVTDTQYF. The CDR3 nucleotides read TGTGCCAGCAGTGAAGCGGGAGTCACAGATACGCAGTATTTT.

The V and J genes are TRBV27 and TRBJ2-1, with 11 bases fitting TRBD2. Germline CDR1 and CDR2: MNHEY and SMNVEV (reference sequence). The CDR3 length is 17 residues. V shed 3 bases, J shed 5 bases, and the junction held 9 bases outside the gene matches. The CDR3 DNA is TGTGCCAGCAGTTTTGGTAGTGGACTAGCGGGCCACAATGAGCAGTTCTTC. This gives the protein CASSFGSGLAGHNEQFF.

The chain carries TRBV7-6 and TRBJ2-1; D tentatively reads TRBD1 or TRBD2 (7 bases each). Germline V lookup: CDR1 SGHVS, CDR2 FNYEAQ. V gave up 5 bases and J gave up 8 bases, with 13 bases separating them. The CDR3 totals 13 residues. The CDR3 reads CASSQGGQYEQFF. CDR3 nucleotides: TGTGCCAGCAGCCAGGGGGGGCAGTATGAGCAGTTCTTC.

The chain uses TRBV30 and TRBJ1-3; D is unclear. The V and J ends lost 2 bases and 2 bases respectively, with 7 bases between them. The CDR3 has 13 amino acids. In germline, CDR1 is GTSNPN, CDR2 SVGIG (reference sequence). This CDR3 is CAWSSPPGNTIYF. In DNA, the CDR3 is TGTGCCTGGAGTTCTCCCCCTGGAAACACCATATATTTT.

This clonotype was detected only a few times. The rearrangement links TRBV6-1 to TRBJ2-1, with 8 bases lining up with TRBD2. After removal of 6 bases from V and 0 bases from J, the junction contained 7 bases not matched to a gene. Per the germline V gene, CDR1 is MNHNS and CDR2 is SASEGT. There are 16 residues in the CDR3. The CDR3 region is CASSRKSGSSYNEQFF. The DNA for the CDR3 is TGTGCCAGCAGCCGGAAAAGCGGGAGCTCCTACAATGAGCAGTTCTTC.

CDR3 DNA sequence: TGTGCCAGCAGCCGGCTCGGGACAGCGCGAGGCGGGCCCAAAAATACGCAGTATTTT. As protein: CASSRLGTARGGPKNTQYF. V gene TRBV6-1 combines with J gene TRBJ2-3; TRBD1 agrees at 7 bases. V gave up 6 bases and J gave up 7 bases; unmatched junction bases: 25. The CDR3 contains 19 residues. CDR1 and CDR2 from the germline V gene are MNHNS and SASEGT.

In this sample, this clonotype is medium-sized. An end of the junction does not agree with germline; a read error may underlie this. J is TRBJ2-1 and V is TRBV6-1; 7 bases are a match to TRBD1. Gene TRBJ2-7 matches the end of the DNA better, so the J call may be wrong. The CDR3 has 15 amino acids. Looked up from germline, CDR1 is MNHNS and CDR2 is SASEGT. The CDR3, as DNA: TGTGCCAGCAGTAAAGCAGGGGGATCTTCGGGCGAGCAGTACTTC. Translated: CASSKAGGSSGEQYF.

In regard to this clonotype: A junction boundary mismatches the germline segment, possibly from a read error. The chain joins TRBV6-5 to TRBJ2-1; 10 bases are a match to TRBD2. The V gene's germline CDR1 is MNHEY and CDR2 SVGAGI. This CDR3 has 15 amino acids. Here the CDR3 DNA reads TGTGCCAGCAGATTCTCCGGGACTAGCGCCGAGGAGCAGTTTTTC. Translation gives CASRFSGTSAEEQFF.

Notes on this clonotype: The junction does not match germline at one end; this may be a read error. The chain employs TRBV10-1 and TRBJ2-3, with D hard to call. The germline V gene encodes CDR1 WNHNN and CDR2 SYGVQD (reference sequence). This CDR3 region has 14 residues. The CDR3 DNA follows: TGCGCCAGCAGTGAGGCCCCTCTCCAAGAGACCCAGTACTTT. Residues: CASSEAPLQETQYF.

With respect to this clonotype: At one boundary the junction diverges from the germline segment, which might be a read error. V and J are TRBV7-2 and TRBJ2-3, with D unresolved. The CDR3 covers 14 residues. Germline V gene sequence: CDR1 SGHTA, CDR2 FQGNSA. The CDR3 loop is CASSVRSGTDMQYF. Here the CDR3 DNA reads TGTGCCAGCAGCGTGAGGTCCGGCACAGATATGCAGTACTTT.

As DNA, the CDR3 is TGTGCCAGCAGTTTGGAGGGGGCGCAGTACAATGAGCAGTTCTTC. Encoded protein: CASSLEGAQYNEQFF. The chain is built from TRBV28 and TRBJ2-1; TRBD1 is a possible D gene (7 bases). From germline, CDR1 is MDHEN and CDR2 SYDVKM. CDR3 size: 15 residues. V lost 3 bases and J lost 4, with 13 bases in between.

This clonotype was seen more than once but under ten times. The rearrangement uses TRBV6-1 and TRBJ2-1, with 8 bases identical to TRBD2. Trimming removed 6 bases from V and 9 bases from J; junction bases left unmatched: 10. The CDR3 totals 14 residues. Germline-derived CDR1 and CDR2 are MNHNS and SASEGT. CDR3 sequence (DNA): TGTGCCAGCAGCAAAGAGCGGGAGCTGGGTGAGCAGTTCTTC. Translated: CASSKERELGEQFF.

This chain links TRBV6-1 with TRBJ2-3; 9 nucleotides line up with TRBD2. V lost 6 bases, J lost 1 base, and 14 bases stayed unmatched. The germline gives CDR1 MNHNS, CDR2 SASEGT. The CDR3 extends over 18 amino acids. DNA for the CDR3: TGTGCCAGCAGCGAGGCGGGAGGGGGGAGCCCAGGCACAGATACGCAGTATTTT. Its translation is CASSEAGGGSPGTDTQYF.

This clonotype is medium-sized (0.01 to 0.1%) in the sample. The V gene is TRBV6-1, the J gene TRBJ1-1; unclear D gene. This CDR3 spans 13 amino acids. CDR1 MNHNS and CDR2 SASEGT come from the germline V gene. V lost 1 base, J lost 1 base, and 4 bases lay in between. CDR3 loop: CASSEVRNTEAFF. DNA of the CDR3: TGTGCCAGCAGTGAAGTAAGGAACACTGAAGCTTTCTTT.

The chain combines TRBV6-1 with TRBJ2-1; 10 bases are a match to TRBD1. The CDR3 length is 14 residues. Losses at the gene ends were 3 bases for V and 8 bases for J; bases not matched to a gene: 4. CDR1 is MNHNS, CDR2 SASEGT, per germline. CDR3 sequence: CASSEGTGADEQFF. DNA for the CDR3: TGTGCCAGCAGTGAGGGGACAGGGGCGGATGAGCAGTTCTTC.

The chain couples TRBV10-3 to TRBJ2-7; the D gene is possibly TRBD1 (6 bases). CDR3 length: 11 residues. CDR1 and CDR2 from the germline V gene are ENHRY and SYGVKD. Trimming pared 11 bases from V and 9 bases from J, leaving 17 bases between. The CDR3 region is CAGATGRGQYF. For the CDR3, the DNA is TGTGCCGGTGCGACAGGACGAGGGCAGTACTTC.

On this clonotype itself: A read error may produce the germline difference seen at one junction end. This chain uses TRBV12-3 or TRBV12-4 with TRBJ2-4, with D unclear. CDR3 size: 15 residues. The CDR3 loop reads CASSLGVWTKNIQYF. CDR3 bases: TGTGCCAGCAGTCTGGGCGTGTGGACCAAAAACATTCAGTACTTT.

The chain combines TRBV6-1 with TRBJ2-5; TRBD2 aligns across 13 bases. Trimming took 6 bases from V and 0 from J; bases not matched to a gene: 4. Per germline, CDR1 MNHNS and CDR2 SASEGT. This CDR3 has 16 amino acids. The CDR3 loop reads CASRRLAGGNQETQYF. The CDR3 DNA sequence: TGTGCCAGCAGACGACTAGCGGGAGGAAACCAAGAGACCCAGTACTTC.

J is TRBJ2-1 and V is TRBV6-1; D not certain. This CDR3 has 11 residues. Trimming shortened V by 8 bases and J by 5 bases, and 7 bases separated the two germline ends. Germline values: CDR1 MNHNS, CDR2 SASEGT. CDR3 protein: CASGRNNEQFF. CDR3 in DNA: TGTGCCAGCGGTCGAAACAATGAGCAGTTCTTC.

This clonotype turned up a few times. This chain joins TRBV6-1 and TRBJ1-5, with D possibly TRBD1 on 5 matching bases. Trimming removed 3 bases at V and 6 bases at J, with 9 bases between. The CDR3 totals 13 residues. Per germline, CDR1 MNHNS and CDR2 SASEGT. CDR3 sequence (DNA): TGTGCCAGCAGTGAGGGGGACCTTCAGCCCCAGCATTTT. It encodes CASSEGDLQPQHF.

This clonotype was observed a few times. The rearrangement links TRBV6-1 to TRBJ2-1, with 9 bases lining up with TRBD2. Looked up from germline, CDR1 is MNHNS and CDR2 is SASEGT. Losses at the gene ends were 7 bases for V and 4 bases for J; bases not matched to a gene: 8. This CDR3 comprises 15 residues. In DNA form, the CDR3 reads TGTGCCAGCACCAGGCGACTAGCGGCATACAATGAGCAGTTCTTC. Translating it yields CASTRRLAAYNEQFF.

This clonotype was observed many times. This chain connects TRBV6-5 to TRBJ1-2, with unresolved D. Looked up from germline, CDR1 is MNHEY and CDR2 is SVGAGI. The CDR3 consists of 15 residues. Trimming took off 0 bases at V and 4 bases at J, with 12 bases between the two ends. CDR3 sequence (DNA): TGTGCCAGCAGTTACTCGAGTCAAATTTCCTATGGCTACACCTTC. It translates to CASSYSSQISYGYTF.

In this sample, this clonotype turned up once. At one end the junction does not follow the germline gene, possibly because of a read error. This rearrangement joins TRBV7-2 to TRBJ2-1; TRBD2 matches at 9 bases. Germline V lookup: CDR1 SGHTA, CDR2 FQGNSA. This CDR3 contains 16 residues. Here the CDR3 reads CASSIAGARLGNEQFF. Written as DNA, the CDR3 is TGTGCCAGCAGCATAGCGGGAGCTCGTTTAGGGAATGAGCAGTTCTTC.

The rearrangement uses TRBV10-3 and TRBJ2-1, with a possible D match to TRBD1 (5 bases). The CDR3 runs 12 residues. The germline CDR1 and CDR2 sequences are ENHRY and SYGVKD. With 10 bases removed from V and 3 bases from J, the gap between germline ends came to 10 bases. This CDR3 reads CATWQGYNEQFF. As DNA, the CDR3 is TGTGCCACCTGGCAGGGCTACAATGAGCAGTTCTTC.

About this clonotype: Compared with germline, one end of the junction differs, possibly owing to a read error. The chain joins TRBV10-3 to TRBJ2-2; D assignment may be TRBD1 or TRBD2 (5 bases each). This CDR3 spans 11 amino acids. The germline V gene has CDR1 ENHRY and CDR2 SYGVKD. CDR3 amino acids: CEGLSTGALYF. The CDR3 DNA reads TGTGAGGGCTTGTCCACCGGGGCGCTGTATTTT.